Detailed here is one T cell receptor (beta chain). The record originates from a study of blood T cell repertoires in COVID-19. Looking at the study overall: Samples came from the United States, Italy and Spain, spanning acute and convalescent COVID-19. PBMCs, B-cell-depleted T cells, or T cells were the source of the cDNA or gDNA that made up the material.

In the original analysis: Scientists estimated how many nucleated cells there were by amplifying reference gene primers. The method was immunoSEQ multiplex PCR; TCRdb's version includes in-frame clones alone and lacks a portion of them. That table supplies the V and J calls and clone size; D and trimming were determined from the DNA. The top ten hold under 2% of the sample, which has hundreds of thousands of clones, around nine tenths seen once. Trimming pared 0 bases from V and 8 bases from J, leaving 16 bases between. The CDR3 length is 16 residues. Germline assignment: CDR1 LGHDT and CDR2 YNNKEL (reference sequence).

The sequence came from a woman between 55 and 75 years old who had recovered from COVID-19. The chain has TRBV3-1 (or the pseudogene TRBV3-2) and TRBJ1-4; D unclear. The sequenced sample was peripheral blood. In DNA, the CDR3 is TGTGCCAGCAGCCAAGATTTTACGGCGGGCGCGGAAAAACTGTTTTTT. Protein: CASSQDFTAGAEKLFF.